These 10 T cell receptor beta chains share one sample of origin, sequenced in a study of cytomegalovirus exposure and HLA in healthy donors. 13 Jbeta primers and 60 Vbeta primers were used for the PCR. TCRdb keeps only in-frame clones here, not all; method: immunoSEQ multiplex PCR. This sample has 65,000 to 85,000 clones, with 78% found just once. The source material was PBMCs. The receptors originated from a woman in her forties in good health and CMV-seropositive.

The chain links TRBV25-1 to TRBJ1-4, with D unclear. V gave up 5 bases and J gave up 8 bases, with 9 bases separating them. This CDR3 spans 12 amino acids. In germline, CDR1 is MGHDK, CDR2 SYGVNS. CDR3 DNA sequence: TGTGCCAGCAGTCCCGGCGGGGAAAAACTGTTTTTT. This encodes CASSPGGEKLFF.

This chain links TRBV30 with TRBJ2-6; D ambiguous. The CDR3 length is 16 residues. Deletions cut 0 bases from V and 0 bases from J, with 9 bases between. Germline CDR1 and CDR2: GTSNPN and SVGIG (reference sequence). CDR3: CAWSVPVSSGANVLTF. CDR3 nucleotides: TGTGCCTGGAGTGTACCCGTGAGCTCTGGGGCCAACGTCCTGACTTTC.

The CDR3 region has the DNA TGCGCCAGCAGCTTTGGGGGGACAGGGGAGTTTAATTCACCCCTCCACTTT. This sequence encodes CASSFGGTGEFNSPLHF. This sequence joins TRBV5-1 and TRBJ1-6, with TRBD1 identical over 10 bases. Germline trimming cut 2 bases from V and 6 bases from J; bases unmatched to any gene: 8. Germline V gene data show CDR1 as SGHRS and CDR2 as YFSETQ. The length of the CDR3 is 17 residues.

The CDR3 region has the DNA TGTGCCAGCAGCTTAGTAGCGGGGGGGCCGGGGCGTGAGCAGTTCTTC. This translates into CASSLVAGGPGREQFF. V and J are TRBV7-9 and TRBJ2-1; 11 bases align to TRBD2. The CDR3 length is 16 residues. The trim removed 1 base at V and 9 bases at J, leaving 8 bases unmatched. From germline, CDR1 is SEHNR and CDR2 FQNEAQ (reference sequence).

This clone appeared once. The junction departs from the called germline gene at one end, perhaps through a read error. Written as DNA, the CDR3 is TGTTCCAGCAGCACTCGGCAGGGAAGCACAGATACGCAGTATTTT. Translating it yields CSSSTRQGSTDTQYF. This chain connects TRBV7-9 to TRBJ2-3; a possible D gene is TRBD1 (5 bases). The CDR3 spans 15 residues. Germline V gene lookup returns CDR1 SEHNR and CDR2 FQNEAQ (reference sequence).

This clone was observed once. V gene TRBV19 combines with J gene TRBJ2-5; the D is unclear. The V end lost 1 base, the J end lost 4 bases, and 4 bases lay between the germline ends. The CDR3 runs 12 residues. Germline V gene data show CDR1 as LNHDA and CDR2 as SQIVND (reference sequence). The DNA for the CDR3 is TGTGCCAGTAGTATAGCAGGAGAGACCCAGTACTTC. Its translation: CASSIAGETQYF.

CDR3 DNA sequence: TGTGCCAGCAGTAAGCGCAGGGTGGGAGAGACCCAGTACTTC. It translates to CASSKRRVGETQYF. The chain employs TRBV6-1 and TRBJ2-5; D might be TRBD1 (5 bases). V was clipped by 5 bases and J by 4 bases, with 14 bases between them. The germline gives CDR1 MNHNS, CDR2 SASEGT. The CDR3 covers 14 residues.

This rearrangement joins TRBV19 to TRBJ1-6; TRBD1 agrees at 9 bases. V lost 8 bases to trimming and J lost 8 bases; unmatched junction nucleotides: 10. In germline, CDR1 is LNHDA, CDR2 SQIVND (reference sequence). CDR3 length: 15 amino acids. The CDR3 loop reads CASGRDRARDSPLHF. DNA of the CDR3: TGTGCCAGTGGTCGGGACAGGGCGCGGGATTCACCCCTCCACTTT.

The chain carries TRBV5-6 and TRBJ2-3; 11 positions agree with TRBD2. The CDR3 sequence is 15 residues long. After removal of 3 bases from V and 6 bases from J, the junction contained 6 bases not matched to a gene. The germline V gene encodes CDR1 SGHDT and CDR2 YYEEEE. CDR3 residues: CASSSFLAGGDTQYF. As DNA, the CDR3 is TGTGCCAGCAGCTCCTTCCTAGCGGGGGGCGATACGCAGTATTTT.

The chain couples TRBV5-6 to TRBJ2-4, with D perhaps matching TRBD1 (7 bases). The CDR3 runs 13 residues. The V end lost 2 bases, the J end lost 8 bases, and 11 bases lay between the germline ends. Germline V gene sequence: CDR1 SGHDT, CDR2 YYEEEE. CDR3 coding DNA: TGTGCCAGCAGCTTCAGGGGGGAGGACATTCAGTACTTC. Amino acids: CASSFRGEDIQYF.